Shown below are 17 T cell receptor beta chains from a single sample sequenced in a study of identical twins. MiXCR was run by TCRdb on the 5' RACE reads, yielding one entry per CDR3 protein. This table holds some 97,000 distinct CDR3 sequences, less than 6.5% found once. Sequencing was carried out using memory T cells sorted from blood. Receptors originate from a woman in her fifties or sixties in good health.

In this sample, this clonotype turned up many times. The gene calls are TRBV3-1 and TRBJ2-7; no firm D call. The V gene's germline CDR1 is LGHDT and CDR2 YNNKEL (reference sequence). V dropped 5 bases and J dropped 3 bases, with 8 bases sitting between them. The CDR3 sequence is 12 residues long. The CDR3 loop reads CASSESFYEQYF. CDR3 nucleotides: TGTGCCAGCAGCGAGTCCTTCTACGAGCAGTACTTC.

This clonotype was counted a few times. The chain couples TRBV6-6 to TRBJ1-1, with no clear D. Germline V CDR1 and CDR2: MNHNY, SVGAGI (reference sequence). The CDR3 length is 12 residues. V shed 4 bases and J shed 5 bases, with 8 bases lying between them. CDR3 in amino acids: CASSWGGTEAFF. The CDR3 DNA is TGTGCCAGCAGTTGGGGAGGTACTGAAGCTTTCTTT.

This clonotype came up many times. The chain has TRBV20-1 and TRBJ2-2, with D hard to call. CDR3 length equals 14 residues. The germline V and J ends were trimmed by 6 bases and 3 bases, with 14 bases remaining between them. Germline V CDR1 and CDR2: DFQATT, SNEGSKA (reference sequence). CDR3 amino acids: CSAKGHGDTGELFF. CDR3 bases: TGCAGTGCCAAGGGTCACGGTGACACCGGGGAGCTGTTTTTT.

This clonotype occurred many times. The chain carries TRBV5-1 and TRBJ1-5; D is undetermined. The V end was cut by 0 bases, the J end by 4 bases, with 11 bases between. Germline V gene data show CDR1 as SGHRS and CDR2 as YFSETQ. The CDR3 is 15 amino acids. CDR3 region: CASSLEGPANQPQHF. In DNA, the CDR3 is TGCGCCAGCAGCTTGGAAGGGCCTGCGAATCAGCCCCAGCATTTT.

This clonotype came up many times. The rearrangement uses TRBV12-3 or TRBV12-4 and TRBJ2-7, with D possibly TRBD2 on 6 matching bases. The CDR3 runs to 16 residues. Trimming removed 6 bases from V and 0 bases from J, with 18 bases in between. The CDR3 sequence: CASRQRDSKSSYEQYV. CDR3 sequence (DNA): TGTGCCAGCAGACAACGGGACTCGAAAAGCTCCTACGAGCAGTACGTC.

This clonotype was found many times. This sequence joins TRBV7-8 and TRBJ1-2; D ambiguous. V dropped 3 bases and J dropped 7 bases, with 9 bases sitting between them. Germline CDR1 SGHVS, CDR2 FQNEAQ. The CDR3 consists of 12 residues. The CDR3 loop reads CASSFDSGGYTF. The CDR3 DNA sequence: TGTGCCAGCAGCTTCGACTCCGGTGGCTACACCTTC.

This clonotype was counted a few times. The chain uses TRBV2 and TRBJ2-5; D is uncertain. Trimming left V 8 bases short and J 2 bases short, with 9 bases between. Germline V CDR1 and CDR2: SNHLY, FYNNEI. This CDR3 comprises 12 residues. CDR3 sequence reads: CASQIRQETQYF. CDR3 coding DNA: TGTGCCAGCCAAATCAGACAAGAGACCCAGTACTTC.

The table lists this clonotype with many counts. This rearrangement joins TRBV29-1 to TRBJ1-2; a weak D match, TRBD1 (5 bases). Trimming pared 3 bases from V and 6 bases from J, leaving 11 bases between. The V gene's germline CDR1 is SQVTM and CDR2 ANQGSEA. This CDR3 has 12 residues. The CDR3 coding sequence is TGCAGCGTTGAGAGGGACGTGGATGGCTACACCTTC. Translated: CSVERDVDGYTF.

This clonotype showed up just a few times. The chain recombines TRBV7-6 with TRBJ2-3, with D perhaps TRBD2 (6 bases). Trimming took 3 bases from V and 1 from J, leaving 14 bases between them. Germline V CDR1 and CDR2: SGHVS, FNYEAQ. CDR3 size: 16 residues. In nucleotides, the CDR3 is TGTGCCAGCAGCTTTGCCGGGGGTGGGGGCACAGATACGCAGTATTTT. Translation gives CASSFAGGGGTDTQYF. Full variable domain (remainder filled in from reference TRBV7-6 and TRBJ2-3): GAGVSQSPRYKVTKRGQDVALRCDPISGHVSLYWYRQALGQGPEFLTYFNYEAQQDKSGLPNDRFSAERPEGSISTLTIQRTEQRDSAMYRCASSFAGGGGTDTQYFGPGTRLTVL.

A note on this clonotype: A much larger clone lies a single base off, so this may be a read error. No conserved phenylalanine or tryptophan ends this CDR3, so it is likely a read error. V is TRBV3-1 and J is TRBJ2-7, with D perhaps TRBD1 (6 bases). With 3 bases removed from V and 2 bases from J, the gap between germline ends came to 11 bases. The germline CDR1 and CDR2 sequences are LGHDT and YNNKEL (reference sequence). CDR3 length: 14 amino acids. The CDR3 coding sequence is TGTGCCAGCAGCCAGGGGGCGCTGACCTACGAGCAGTACTCC. Its translation is CASSQGALTYEQYS.

This clonotype has a count of ten or more. The J gene is TRBJ2-7, the V gene TRBV23-1; D is unclear. TRBV23-1 is an ORF, with its function uncertain. The CDR3 sequence is 13 residues long. V was trimmed by 2 bases and J by 3 bases, leaving 8 bases between them. The CDR3 DNA follows: TGCGCCAGCAGTCAAGTAGCCATCTACGAGCAGTACGTC. Translation gives CASSQVAIYEQYV.

This clonotype was counted at least ten times. The chain couples TRBV11-2 to TRBJ1-2; D is ambiguous. Per germline, CDR1 SGHAT and CDR2 FQNNGV. The ends were cut back, 5 bases at V and 7 bases at J, with 11 bases in the middle. The CDR3 is 12 residues long. CDR3 sequence (DNA): TGTGCCAGCAGCGCCCGAATTGCTGGCTACACCTTC. It encodes CASSARIAGYTF.

This clonotype has at least ten counts. J is TRBJ2-5 and V is TRBV29-1; 9 bases are shared with TRBD1. The length of the CDR3 is 12 residues. Germline loops: CDR1 SQVTM, CDR2 ANQGSEA. V shed 6 bases and J 5 bases; nucleotides not matched to a gene: 4. CDR3 sequence (DNA): TGCAGCGTCGACAGGGGGTTGGAGACCCAGTACTTC. It is translated as CSVDRGLETQYF. Together with reference TRBV29-1 and TRBJ2-5, the CDR3 gives the full variable domain: SAVISQKPSRDICQRGTSLTIQCQVDSQVTMMFWYRQQPGQSLTLIATANQGSEATYESGFVIDKFPISRPNLTFSTLTVSNMSPEDSSIYLCSVDRGLETQYFGPGTRLLVL.

This clonotype showed up many times. The chain is built from TRBV2 and TRBJ2-1; 9 nucleotides align to TRBD2. Germline V gene data show CDR1 as SNHLY and CDR2 as FYNNEI. V was clipped by 5 bases and J by 9 bases; unmatched bases: 11. The CDR3 consists of 15 residues. The CDR3: CASSKPGLAFSEQFF. The DNA for the CDR3 is TGTGCCAGCAGTAAGCCGGGACTAGCCTTCTCTGAGCAGTTCTTC.

This clonotype was counted a few times. V is TRBV27 and J is TRBJ1-2; 9 bases map to TRBD1. In germline, CDR1 is MNHEY, CDR2 SMNVEV (reference sequence). V gave up 6 bases and J gave up 8 bases; unmatched junction bases: 7. This CDR3 is 13 amino acids long. CDR3 DNA: TGTGCCAGCAGCAAGGACAGGGGCGGCGGCTACACCTTC. Translated: CASSKDRGGGYTF.

The rearrangement links TRBV5-1 to TRBJ2-3, with D unclear. Germline lookup yields CDR1 SGHRS and CDR2 YFSETQ. The CDR3 covers 15 residues. The ends were cut back, 0 bases at V and 5 bases at J, with 13 bases in the middle. The CDR3: CASSLADPSRDTQYF. CDR3 in DNA: TGCGCCAGCAGCTTGGCCGACCCGTCCCGAGATACGCAGTATTTT.

This clonotype came up many times. The chain combines TRBV25-1 with TRBJ2-2; D not certain. Germline CDR1 MGHDK, CDR2 SYGVNS. Trimming took off 8 bases at V and 5 bases at J, with 9 bases between the two ends. This CDR3 has 12 amino acids. CDR3: CASFRGTGELFF. CDR3 DNA sequence: TGTGCCAGCTTCCGCGGTACCGGGGAGCTGTTTTTT.